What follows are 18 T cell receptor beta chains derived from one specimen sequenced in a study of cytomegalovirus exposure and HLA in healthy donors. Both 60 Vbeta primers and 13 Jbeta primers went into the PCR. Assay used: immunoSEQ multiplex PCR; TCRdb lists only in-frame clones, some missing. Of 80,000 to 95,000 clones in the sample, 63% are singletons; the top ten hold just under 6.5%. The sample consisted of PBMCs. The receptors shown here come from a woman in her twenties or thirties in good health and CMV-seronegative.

CDR3 nucleotides: TGTGCCAGCAGCTTACTCCCCGGGACTAGCGGAAACACCGGGGAGCTGTTTTTT. It encodes CASSLLPGTSGNTGELFF. V usage is TRBV7-3 and J usage is TRBJ2-2; 11 bases map to TRBD2. The junction had 7 bases not matched to a gene; V was cut back by 2 bases and J by 2 bases. The CDR3 has 18 residues. Germline CDR1 and CDR2: SGHTA and FQGTGA.

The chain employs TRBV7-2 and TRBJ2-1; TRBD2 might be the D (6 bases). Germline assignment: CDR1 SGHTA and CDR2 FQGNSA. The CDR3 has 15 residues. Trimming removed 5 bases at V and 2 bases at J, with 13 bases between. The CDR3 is CASSPWGETYNEQFF. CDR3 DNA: TGTGCCAGCAGCCCATGGGGGGAAACCTACAATGAGCAGTTCTTC.

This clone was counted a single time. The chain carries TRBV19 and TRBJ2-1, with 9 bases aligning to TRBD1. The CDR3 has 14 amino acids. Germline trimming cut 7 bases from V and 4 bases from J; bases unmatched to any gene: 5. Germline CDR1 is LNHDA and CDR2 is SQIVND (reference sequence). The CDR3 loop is CASNRGLGYNEQFF. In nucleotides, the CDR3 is TGTGCCAGTAACAGGGGGCTGGGGTACAATGAGCAGTTCTTC. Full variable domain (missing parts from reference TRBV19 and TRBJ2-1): DGGITQSPKYLFRKEGQNVTLSCEQNLNHDAMYWYRQDPGQGLRLIYYSQIVNDFQKGDIAEGYSVSREKKESFPLTVTSAQKNPTAFYLCASNRGLGYNEQFFGPGTRLTVL.

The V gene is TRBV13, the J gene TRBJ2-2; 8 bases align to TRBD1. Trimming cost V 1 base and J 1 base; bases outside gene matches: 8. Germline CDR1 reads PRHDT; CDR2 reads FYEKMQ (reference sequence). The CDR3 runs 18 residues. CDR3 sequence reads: CASSLVIRTGRNTGELFF. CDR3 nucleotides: TGTGCCAGCAGCTTAGTGATAAGGACAGGGAGGAACACCGGGGAGCTGTTTTTT.

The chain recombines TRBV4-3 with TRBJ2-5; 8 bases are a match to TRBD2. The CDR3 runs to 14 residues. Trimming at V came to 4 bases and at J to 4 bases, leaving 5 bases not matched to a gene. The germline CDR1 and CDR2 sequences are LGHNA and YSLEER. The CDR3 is CASSPEGLGETQYF. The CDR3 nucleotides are TGCGCCAGCAGCCCCGAGGGACTAGGAGAGACCCAGTACTTC.

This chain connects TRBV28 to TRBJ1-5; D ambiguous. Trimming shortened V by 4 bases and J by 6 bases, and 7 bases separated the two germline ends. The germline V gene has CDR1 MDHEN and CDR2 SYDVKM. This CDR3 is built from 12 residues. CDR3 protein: CASSSRVQPQHF. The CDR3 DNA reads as TGTGCCAGCAGTTCGAGGGTTCAGCCCCAGCATTTT.

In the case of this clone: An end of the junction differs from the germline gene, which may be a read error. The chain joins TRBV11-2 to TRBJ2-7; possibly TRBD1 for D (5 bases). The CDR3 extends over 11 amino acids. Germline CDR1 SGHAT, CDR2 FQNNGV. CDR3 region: CASSLGQGENF. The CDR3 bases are TGTGCCAGCAGCTTAGGCCAGGGTGAGAACTTC. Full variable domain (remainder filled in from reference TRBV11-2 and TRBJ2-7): EAGVAQSPRYKIIEKRQSVAFWCNPISGHATLYWYQQILGQGPKLLIQFQNNGVVDDSQLPKDRFSAERLKGVDSTLKIQPAKLEDSAVYLCASSLGQGENFGPGTRLTVT.

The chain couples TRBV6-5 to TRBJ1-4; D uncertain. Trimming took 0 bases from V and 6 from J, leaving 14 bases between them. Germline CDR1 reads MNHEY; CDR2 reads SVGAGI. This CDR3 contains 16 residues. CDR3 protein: CASSYSMGRLDEKLFF. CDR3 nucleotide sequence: TGTGCCAGCAGTTACTCGATGGGCAGGCTGGATGAAAAACTGTTTTTT.

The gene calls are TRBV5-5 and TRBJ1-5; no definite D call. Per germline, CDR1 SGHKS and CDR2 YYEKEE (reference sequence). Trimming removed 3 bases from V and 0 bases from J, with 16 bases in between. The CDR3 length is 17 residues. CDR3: CASSWTPSPNSNQPQHF. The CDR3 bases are TGTGCCAGCAGCTGGACCCCTAGCCCGAATAGCAATCAGCCCCAGCATTTT. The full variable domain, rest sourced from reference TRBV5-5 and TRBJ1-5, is DAGVTQSPTHLIKTRGQQVTLRCSPISGHKSVSWYQQVLGQGPQFIFQYYEKEERGRGNFPDRFSARQFPNYSSELNVNALLLGDSALYLCASSWTPSPNSNQPQHFGDGTRLSIL.

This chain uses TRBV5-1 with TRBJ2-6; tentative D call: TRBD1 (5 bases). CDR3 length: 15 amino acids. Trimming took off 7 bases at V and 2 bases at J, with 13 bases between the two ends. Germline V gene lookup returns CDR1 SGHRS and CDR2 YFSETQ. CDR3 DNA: TGCGCCAGCTGGGAAGGGGCAGCTGGGGCCAACGTCCTGACTTTC. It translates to CASWEGAAGANVLTF.

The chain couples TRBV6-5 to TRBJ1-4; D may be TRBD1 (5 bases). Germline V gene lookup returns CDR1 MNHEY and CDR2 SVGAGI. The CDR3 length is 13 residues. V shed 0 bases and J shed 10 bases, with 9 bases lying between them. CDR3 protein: CASSYSGQGKLFF. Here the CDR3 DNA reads TGTGCCAGCAGTTACTCGGGCCAGGGAAAACTGTTTTTT.

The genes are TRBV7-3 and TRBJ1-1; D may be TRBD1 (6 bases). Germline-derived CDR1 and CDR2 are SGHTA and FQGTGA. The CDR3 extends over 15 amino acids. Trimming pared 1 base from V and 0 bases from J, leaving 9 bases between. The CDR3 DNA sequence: TGTGCCAGCAGCTTAAACACAGGGCTGAACACTGAAGCTTTCTTT. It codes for CASSLNTGLNTEAFF.

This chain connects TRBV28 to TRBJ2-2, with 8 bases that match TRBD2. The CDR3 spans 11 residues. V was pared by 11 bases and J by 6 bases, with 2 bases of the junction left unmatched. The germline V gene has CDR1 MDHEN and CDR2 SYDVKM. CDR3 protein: CAGLAAGELFF. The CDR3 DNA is TGTGCCGGACTAGCTGCCGGGGAGCTGTTTTTT.

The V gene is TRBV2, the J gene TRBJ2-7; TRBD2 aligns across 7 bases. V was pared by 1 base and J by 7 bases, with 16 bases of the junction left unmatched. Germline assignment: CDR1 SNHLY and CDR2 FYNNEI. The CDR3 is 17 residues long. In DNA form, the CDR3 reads TGTGCCAGCAGTGAAGTTGGATGGGAAGGAGTAGCGGGTGAGCAGTACTTC. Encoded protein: CASSEVGWEGVAGEQYF.

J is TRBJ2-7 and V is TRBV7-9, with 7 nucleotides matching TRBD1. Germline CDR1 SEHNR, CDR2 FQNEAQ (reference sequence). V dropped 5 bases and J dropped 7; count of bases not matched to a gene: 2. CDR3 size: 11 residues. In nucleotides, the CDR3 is TGTGCCAGCAGCGCACAGGGGGAGCAGTACTTC. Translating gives CASSAQGEQYF.

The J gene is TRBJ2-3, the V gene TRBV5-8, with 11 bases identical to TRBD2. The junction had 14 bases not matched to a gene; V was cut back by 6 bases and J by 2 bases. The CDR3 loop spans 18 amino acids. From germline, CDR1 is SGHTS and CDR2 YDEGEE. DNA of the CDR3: TGTGCCAGCAATAGTGTTGACCGACTAGCGGGACCCACAGATACGCAGTATTTT. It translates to CASNSVDRLAGPTDTQYF.

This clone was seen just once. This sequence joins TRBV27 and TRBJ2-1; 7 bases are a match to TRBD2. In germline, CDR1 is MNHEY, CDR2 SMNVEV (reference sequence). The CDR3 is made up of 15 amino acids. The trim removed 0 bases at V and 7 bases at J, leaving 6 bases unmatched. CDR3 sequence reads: CASSLSWLAVNEQFF. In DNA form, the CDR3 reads TGTGCCAGCAGTTTATCGTGGCTAGCGGTAAATGAGCAGTTCTTC.

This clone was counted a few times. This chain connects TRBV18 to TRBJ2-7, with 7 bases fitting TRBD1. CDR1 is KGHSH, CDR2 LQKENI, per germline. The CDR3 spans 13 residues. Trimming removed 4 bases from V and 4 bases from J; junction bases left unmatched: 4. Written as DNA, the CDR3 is TGTGCCAGCTCACTTAGGGACAGATACGAGCAGTACTTC. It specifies CASSLRDRYEQYF.